Presented here are 32 T cell receptor beta chains from one specimen sequenced in a study of OX40 agonist ivuxolimab in advanced cancers. Profiling relied on immunoSEQ multiplex PCR, and the TCRdb table lists in-frame clones only, not all of them. This table has some 85,000 clones, over 75% appearing once. The starting material was CD4+ or CD8+ T cells sorted from blood, obtained in a trial of the OX40 agonist ivuxolimab. The receptors stem from an adult with an advanced solid tumor such as melanoma, head and neck, liver or kidney cancer.

DNA for the CDR3: TGCGCCAGCAGCCAACCATACCGGGGGGGCGACAATGAAAAACTGTTTTTT. The encoded protein is CASSQPYRGGDNEKLFF. The V and J genes are TRBV4-1 and TRBJ1-4, with a weak D call TRBD1 (6 bases). Germline V gene sequence: CDR1 MGHRA, CDR2 YSYEKL. This CDR3 spans 17 amino acids. Trimming pared 2 bases from V and 5 bases from J, leaving 18 bases between.

The chain has TRBV18 and TRBJ2-6; TRBD1 aligns across 9 bases. The J segment lost 3 bases and the V segment lost 2 bases, leaving 5 bases of the junction unmatched. The V gene's germline CDR1 is KGHSH and CDR2 LQKENI. The CDR3 has 17 residues. The DNA of the CDR3 is TGTGCCAGCTCACCAAGGACAGGGGTAGGTGGGGCCAACGTCCTGACTTTC. Its protein product is CASSPRTGVGGANVLTF. The full variable domain, completed using reference TRBV18 and TRBJ2-6, is NAGVMQNPRHLVRRRGQEARLRCSPMKGHSHVYWYRQLPEEGLKFMVYLQKENIIDESGMPKERFSAEFPKEGPSILRIQQVVRGDSAAYFCASSPRTGVGGANVLTFGAGSRLTVL.

This clone occurred a few times. This chain uses TRBV7-2 with TRBJ1-6; 8 positions match TRBD1. V lost 4 bases, J lost 12 bases, and 11 bases stayed unmatched. CDR3 length: 15 amino acids. Germline values: CDR1 SGHTA, CDR2 FQGNSA. The DNA for the CDR3 is TGTGCCAGCAGCTCAGGGGGCAGTCCCCCGCTACCCCTCCACTTT. Encoded protein: CASSSGGSPPLPLHF.

The chain carries TRBV5-8 and TRBJ2-7; 9 bases are shared with TRBD1. V lost 3 bases to trimming and J lost 1 base; unmatched junction nucleotides: 8. The germline CDR1 and CDR2 sequences are SGHTS and YDEGEE. CDR3 length: 16 amino acids. CDR3 in DNA: TGTGCCAGCAGCTCACCCACAGGGGGCTTTTCCTACGAGCAGTACTTC. Its translation: CASSSPTGGFSYEQYF. Using reference TRBV5-8 and TRBJ2-7 for the parts outside the CDR3, the full variable domain is EAGVTQSPTHLIKTRGQQATLRCSPISGHTSVYWYQQALGLGLQFLLWYDEGEERNRGNFPPRFSGRQFPNYSSELNVNALELEDSALYLCASSSPTGGFSYEQYFGPGTRLTVT.

The chain carries TRBV2 and TRBJ2-5, with TRBD2 matching over 14 bases. Looked up from germline, CDR1 is SNHLY and CDR2 is FYNNEI. The CDR3 runs to 17 residues. Germline trimming cut 2 bases from V and 6 bases from J; bases unmatched to any gene: 8. DNA of the CDR3: TGTGCCAGCAGTGAACTGGGGACTAGCGGGAGTGTAAAGACCCAGTACTTC. It yields the protein CASSELGTSGSVKTQYF. The full variable domain, rest sourced from reference TRBV2 and TRBJ2-5, is EPEVTQTPSHQVTQMGQEVILRCVPISNHLYFYWYRQILGQKVEFLVSFYNNEISEKSEIFDDQFSVERPDGSNFTLKIRSTKLEDSAMYFCASSELGTSGSVKTQYFGPGTRLLVL.

The V call is TRBV6-4, the J call TRBJ1-1; no clear D gene. V lost 4 bases, J lost 5 bases, and 17 bases lay in between. CDR1 is MRHNA and CDR2 is SNTAGT in the germline V gene. The CDR3 spans 15 residues. This CDR3 reads CASSGITGHSTEAFF. The CDR3 nucleotides are TGTGCCAGCAGTGGGATAACCGGGCACTCAACTGAAGCTTTCTTT.

The chain is built from TRBV6-5 and TRBJ2-4; D possibly uses TRBD1 or TRBD2 (5 bases each). Germline V gene data show CDR1 as MNHEY and CDR2 as SVGAGI. The CDR3 extends over 14 amino acids. Trimming stripped 6 bases from V and 7 bases from J, with 16 bases between. The CDR3 region is CASREPRGANIQYF. The CDR3 region has the DNA TGTGCCAGCAGAGAGCCTCGAGGGGCTAACATTCAGTACTTC.

This chain links TRBV5-6 with TRBJ1-5; D remains unclear. V lost 1 base and J 4 bases, leaving 3 bases between the germline ends. The CDR3 has 12 amino acids. CDR1 is SGHDT, CDR2 YYEEEE, per germline. CDR3 DNA: TGTGCCAGCAGCTTGAATAATCAGCCCCAGCATTTT. It is translated as CASSLNNQPQHF.

The chain recombines TRBV4-3 with TRBJ2-5, with 12 bases aligning to TRBD2. The germline V gene has CDR1 LGHNA and CDR2 YSLEER. Germline trimming cut 6 bases from V and 5 bases from J; bases unmatched to any gene: 7. The CDR3 loop spans 15 amino acids. The chain's CDR3 is CASRPSGGAWETQYF. The CDR3 DNA sequence: TGCGCCAGCAGGCCTAGCGGGGGGGCTTGGGAGACCCAGTACTTC.

This rearrangement joins TRBV30 to TRBJ1-4; 8 bases fit TRBD1. Germline trimming cut 0 bases from V and 3 bases from J; bases unmatched to any gene: 6. Germline V gives CDR1 GTSNPN, CDR2 SVGIG (reference sequence). The CDR3 is 16 amino acids. The DNA for the CDR3 is TGTGCCTGGAGTGTACCCCACAGGGGGGCTAATGAAAAACTGTTTTTT. Amino acids: CAWSVPHRGANEKLFF.

The chain links TRBV2 to TRBJ2-7; the match to TRBD2 covers 11 bases. Germline CDR1 and CDR2: SNHLY and FYNNEI. The CDR3 has 14 amino acids. The V gene end was trimmed by 5 bases and the J gene end by 7 bases; junction bases not matched to a gene: 7. The CDR3 region is CASSYSGGAREQYF. CDR3 DNA: TGTGCCAGCAGTTATAGCGGGGGGGCAAGGGAGCAGTACTTC.

V usage is TRBV21-1 and J usage is TRBJ1-1; TRBD1, the table's D call, lacks a check against the DNA. TRBV21-1 is labeled a pseudogene. There are 17 residues in the CDR3. CDR3 sequence reads: CASRDYPPGTENTEAFF. The CDR3 DNA reads TGTGCCAGTCGAGATTATCCGCCAGGCACGGAGAACACTGAAGCTTTCTTT.

This clone was found once. The V call is TRBV7-2, the J call TRBJ1-3; D uncertain. Germline V lookup: CDR1 SGHTA, CDR2 FQGNSA. The CDR3 covers 14 residues. Deletions cut 5 bases from V and 0 bases from J, with 8 bases between. CDR3 bases: TGTGCCAGCAGCCCACAGCACTCTGGAAACACCATATATTTT. It codes for CASSPQHSGNTIYF.

The gene calls are TRBV27 and TRBJ2-2; possible D gene TRBD2, 5 bases. Germline loops: CDR1 MNHEY, CDR2 SMNVEV (reference sequence). The CDR3 length is 16 residues. V gave up 4 bases and J gave up 0 bases, with 12 bases separating them. This CDR3 reads CASSSTGRTNTGELFF. The CDR3 DNA is TGTGCCAGCAGTTCGACGGGGAGAACGAACACCGGGGAGCTGTTTTTT.

The rearrangement joins TRBV30 to TRBJ2-5; no firm D call. V was shortened by 0 bases and J by 2 bases, with 7 bases between the two germline ends. The CDR3 runs 13 residues. Germline lookup yields CDR1 GTSNPN and CDR2 SVGIG (reference sequence). The CDR3 loop reads CAWSVGLQETQYF. The CDR3 DNA follows: TGTGCCTGGAGTGTTGGGCTGCAAGAGACCCAGTACTTC.

This rearrangement joins TRBV6-7 to TRBJ2-7; 9 positions agree with TRBD1. TRBV6-7 is flagged as an ORF with uncertain function. V lost 9 bases to trimming and J lost 6 bases; unmatched junction nucleotides: 15. The CDR3 consists of 15 residues. Here the CDR3 reads CASPVQGARVCEQYF. DNA of the CDR3: TGTGCCAGTCCGGTACAGGGGGCGCGGGTGTGCGAGCAGTACTTC.

This chain connects TRBV19 to TRBJ1-3; D not resolved. V was shortened by 6 bases and J by 4 bases, with 16 bases between the two germline ends. The CDR3 has 15 amino acids. CDR1 is LNHDA, CDR2 SQIVND, per germline (reference sequence). The CDR3 DNA reads TGTGCCAGTAGGCCCCAAGGCACAACCGGAAACACCATATATTTT. Translated, it gives CASRPQGTTGNTIYF.

The chain is built from TRBV7-6 and TRBJ2-5, with a tentative D call TRBD2 (7 bases). V lost 6 bases and J lost 4, with 15 bases in between. Germline-derived CDR1 and CDR2 are SGHVS and FNYEAQ. The CDR3 contains 14 residues. CDR3 in amino acids: CASRPGGGAETQYF. DNA for the CDR3: TGTGCCAGCAGACCCGGTGGGGGGGCAGAGACCCAGTACTTC.

The chain carries TRBV5-4 and TRBJ2-1, with 10 bases fitting TRBD2. Trimming cost V 0 bases and J 5 bases; bases outside gene matches: 2. The CDR3 spans 15 residues. Germline loops: CDR1 SGHNT, CDR2 YYREEE (reference sequence). CDR3 in DNA: TGTGCCAGCAGCTTGGCTAGCGGGAGAGACAATGAGCAGTTCTTC. Translation: CASSLASGRDNEQFF.

The chain couples TRBV5-1 to TRBJ2-3, with D tentatively TRBD2 (5 bases). The CDR3 runs 12 residues. Germline values: CDR1 SGHRS, CDR2 YFSETQ. V was trimmed by 4 bases and J by 4 bases, leaving 7 bases between them. In nucleotides, the CDR3 is TGCGCCAGCAGCCTGGAGGCAGATACGCAGTATTTT. The encoded protein is CASSLEADTQYF.

The rearrangement links TRBV25-1 to TRBJ1-1, with D uncertain. This CDR3 region has 15 residues. The V gene lost 1 base and the J gene lost 2 bases, with 11 bases spanning the gap. From germline, CDR1 is MGHDK and CDR2 SYGVNS. CDR3 protein: CASSEFKGTNTEAFF. The CDR3 DNA is TGTGCCAGCAGTGAATTTAAGGGAACAAACACTGAAGCTTTCTTT.

This chain joins TRBV29-1 and TRBJ1-2; no reliable D call. Trimming cost V 3 bases and J 7 bases, with 6 bases left between them. The CDR3 loop spans 10 amino acids. Looked up from germline, CDR1 is SQVTM and CDR2 is ANQGSEA. The CDR3 coding sequence is TGCAGCGTTGATGAGGCTGGCTACACCTTC. The encoded protein is CSVDEAGYTF.

The rearrangement uses TRBV6-1 and TRBJ1-5, with D unresolved. Trimming removed 4 bases from V and 4 bases from J, with 11 bases in between. The CDR3 is made up of 14 amino acids. In germline, CDR1 is MNHNS, CDR2 SASEGT. DNA of the CDR3: TGTGCCAGCAGTGTTGACATGGGTAATCAGCCCCAGCATTTT. Translating gives CASSVDMGNQPQHF.

In regard to this clone: Other nucleotide sequences from this sample produce the same CDR3. CDR3 amino acids: CASSLPVGETQYF. CDR3 DNA: TGTGCCAGCAGCTTGCCAGTCGGGGAGACCCAGTACTTC. V usage is TRBV5-6 and J usage is TRBJ2-5; D remains unclear. Germline CDR1 reads SGHDT; CDR2 reads YYEEEE. The CDR3 has 13 residues. Trimming took off 1 base at V and 5 bases at J, with 9 bases between the two ends.

A few counts support this clone. This chain connects TRBV7-2 to TRBJ1-5, with no clear D. The CDR3 is made up of 14 amino acids. V dropped 1 base and J dropped 5 bases, with 9 bases sitting between them. Germline lookup yields CDR1 SGHTA and CDR2 FQGNSA. CDR3: CASSLGNLDQPQHF. The CDR3 DNA follows: TGTGCCAGCAGCTTAGGGAATCTGGATCAGCCCCAGCATTTT.

The chain recombines TRBV19 with TRBJ1-2; tentative D call: TRBD1 (5 bases). The CDR3 consists of 15 residues. Trimming took 4 bases from V and 4 from J, leaving 16 bases between them. From germline, CDR1 is LNHDA and CDR2 SQIVND (reference sequence). In DNA, the CDR3 is TGTGCCAGTAGTAACCCCGGCCAGGGAGGCTATGGCTACACCTTC. This encodes CASSNPGQGGYGYTF.

The chain uses TRBV29-1 and TRBJ2-7; D remains unclear. The V gene lost 4 bases and the J gene lost 6 bases, with 19 bases spanning the gap. Per germline, CDR1 SQVTM and CDR2 ANQGSEA. This CDR3 comprises 14 residues. CDR3 loop: CSVGSAPSLGEQYF. The CDR3 region has the DNA TGCAGCGTTGGTTCGGCCCCCTCCCTCGGCGAGCAGTACTTC.

The chain couples TRBV21-1 to TRBJ2-2. TRBV21-1 is classified as a pseudogene. The CDR3 is 14 amino acids. CDR3 bases: TGTGCCAGCCGGAATCTACTGAACACCGGGGAGCTGTTTTTT. This gives the protein CASRNLLNTGELFF.

This clone occurred once. The chain employs TRBV5-1 and TRBJ2-7, with 7 bases identical to TRBD1. The J segment lost 0 bases and the V segment lost 4 bases, leaving 4 bases of the junction unmatched. The germline V gene has CDR1 SGHRS and CDR2 YFSETQ. CDR3 length: 14 amino acids. Here the CDR3 reads CASSPGGSSYEQYF. In DNA form, the CDR3 reads TGCGCCAGCAGCCCAGGGGGTAGCTCCTACGAGCAGTACTTC.

The gene calls are TRBV6-5 and TRBJ1-6; 9 bases match TRBD1. Germline V gives CDR1 MNHEY, CDR2 SVGAGI. The CDR3 runs 14 residues. Unmatched junction bases numbered 3, after V lost 5 bases and J lost 7 bases. The CDR3 DNA reads as TGTGCCAGCAGTCACACAGGGGGCAATTCACCCCTCCACTTT. Translating it yields CASSHTGGNSPLHF.

The chain joins TRBV5-6 to TRBJ1-5; 7 bases agree with TRBD1. The CDR3 has 15 amino acids. Germline loops: CDR1 SGHDT, CDR2 YYEEEE. Losses at the gene ends were 1 base for V and 4 bases for J; bases not matched to a gene: 5. The chain's CDR3 is CASSLSDRANQPQHF. CDR3 sequence (DNA): TGTGCCAGCAGCTTGTCTGACAGGGCAAATCAGCCCCAGCATTTT.

In its sample, this clone was seen once. The gene calls are TRBV5-1 and TRBJ2-7; D is undetermined. The V gene lost 2 bases and the J gene lost 4 bases, with 13 bases spanning the gap. CDR1 and CDR2 from the germline V gene are SGHRS and YFSETQ. The CDR3 covers 14 residues. CDR3 sequence: CASSFPDVAYEQYF. In nucleotides, the CDR3 is TGCGCCAGCAGCTTTCCAGACGTCGCATACGAGCAGTACTTC.